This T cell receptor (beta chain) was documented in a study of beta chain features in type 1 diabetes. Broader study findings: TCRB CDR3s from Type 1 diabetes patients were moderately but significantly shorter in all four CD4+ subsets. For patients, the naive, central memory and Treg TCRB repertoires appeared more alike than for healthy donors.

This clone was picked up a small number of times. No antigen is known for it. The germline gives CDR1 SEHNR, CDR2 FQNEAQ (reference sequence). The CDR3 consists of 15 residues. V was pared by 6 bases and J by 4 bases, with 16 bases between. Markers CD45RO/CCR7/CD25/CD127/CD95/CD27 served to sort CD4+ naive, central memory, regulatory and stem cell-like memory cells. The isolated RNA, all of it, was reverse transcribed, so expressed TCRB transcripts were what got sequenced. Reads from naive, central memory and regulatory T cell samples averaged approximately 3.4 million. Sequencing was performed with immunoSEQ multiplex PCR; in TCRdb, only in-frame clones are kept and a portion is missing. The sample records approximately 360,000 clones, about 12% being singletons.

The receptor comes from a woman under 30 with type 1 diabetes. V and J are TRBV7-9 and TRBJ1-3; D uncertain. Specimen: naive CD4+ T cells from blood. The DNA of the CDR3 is TGTGCCAGCAGAAGCGAGCGGTATGGAGGAAACACCATATATTTT. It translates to CASRSERYGGNTIYF. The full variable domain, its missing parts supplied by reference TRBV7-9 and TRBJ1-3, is DTGVSQNPRHKITKRGQNVTFRCDPISEHNRLYWYRQTLGQGPEFLTYFQNEAQLEKSRLLSDRFSAERPKGSFSTLEIQRTEQGDSAMYLCASRSERYGGNTIYFGEGSWLTVV.